This entry describes one TCR beta chain. Its antigen is not known. Preparation of the TCRbeta library involved a method that used unique molecular identifiers. MiXCR, run by TCRdb on the PCR reads, gives a single entry per CDR3 protein. The sample holds fewer than 1 million distinct CDR3 sequences, 16% seen once. Germline assignment: CDR1 MNHEY and CDR2 SVGEGT. Trimming left V 6 bases short and J 2 bases short, with 17 bases between. This CDR3 comprises 15 residues. The data derive from a study of T-cell reconstitution after alpha-beta-depleted transplantation in children. The study, taken as a whole, reports: Approximately two months post-transplant, alpha-beta T cells reportedly originated from several hundred expanded graft clones. T-cell counts and diversity were attributed mostly to newly produced T cells one year after transplant.

V gene TRBV6-2 or TRBV6-3 combines with J gene TRBJ2-7; possible D gene TRBD2, 5 bases. The input for sequencing was PBMCs, mostly from graft donor cells, taken 360 days after TCRalphabeta/CD19-depleted stem cell transplant. The sequence was collected from a male patient younger than 18 who had a stem cell transplant for acute lymphoblastic leukemia, so the T cells may come from the graft donor. DNA of the CDR3: TGTGCCAGCAGCGGGGAAGGTGCGCGTGCCTACGAGCAGTACTTC. Translated, it gives CASSGEGARAYEQYF.